This TCR beta chain is from a study of blood T cell repertoires in COVID-19. Study background: Samples came from the United States, Italy and Spain, spanning acute and convalescent COVID-19.

Participant age was 18 to 89 years, and participants resided in about two dozen US areas. During the 2 weeks before they entered the study, exposed participants had met someone with a PCR-confirmed or clinician-diagnosed COVID-19 case. In the original processing: The authors estimated nucleated cell counts from reference gene primer amplification. TCRdb's copy holds only in-frame clones and misses some; the assay was immunoSEQ multiplex PCR. Clone size and V and J calls were adopted from that table, with D and trimming inferred from the DNA. The table records about 180,000 clones, approximately 80% of them present only once. V lost 1 base to trimming and J lost 4 bases, with 11 bases between them. The CDR3 covers 14 residues. Looked up from germline, CDR1 is SGHDT and CDR2 is YYEEEE.

The sequencing input was PBMCs or T cells enriched from blood (not recorded which). This receptor was obtained from a man in his 60s who had been exposed to COVID-19. The chain uses TRBV5-6 and TRBJ1-2; D may be TRBD1 (5 bases). The CDR3 protein is CASSLNQGLYGYTF. Here the CDR3 DNA reads TGTGCCAGCAGCTTGAACCAGGGCCTCTATGGCTACACCTTC.